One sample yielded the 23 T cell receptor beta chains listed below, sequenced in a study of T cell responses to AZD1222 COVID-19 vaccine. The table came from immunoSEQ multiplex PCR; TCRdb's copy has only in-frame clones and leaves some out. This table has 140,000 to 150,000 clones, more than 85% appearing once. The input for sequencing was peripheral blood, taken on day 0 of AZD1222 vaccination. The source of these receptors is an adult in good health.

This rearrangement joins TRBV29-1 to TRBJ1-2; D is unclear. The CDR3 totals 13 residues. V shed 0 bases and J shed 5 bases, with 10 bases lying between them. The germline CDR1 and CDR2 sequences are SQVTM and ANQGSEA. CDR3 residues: CSVEDRADYGYTF. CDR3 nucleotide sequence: TGCAGCGTTGAAGATCGGGCCGATTATGGCTACACCTTC.

The chain's CDR3 is CASSPGYGRGTGELFF. DNA of the CDR3: TGTGCCAGCTCACCAGGGTATGGTCGAGGGACCGGGGAGCTGTTTTTT. The V and J genes are TRBV18 and TRBJ2-2, with D possibly matching TRBD2 (5 bases). This CDR3 spans 16 amino acids. Between the trimmed V and J ends, which lost 2 bases and 5 bases, there was a span of 15 bases. The germline V gene has CDR1 KGHSH and CDR2 LQKENI. The variable domain in full, with the rest retrieved from reference TRBV18 and TRBJ2-2, is NAGVMQNPRHLVRRRGQEARLRCSPMKGHSHVYWYRQLPEEGLKFMVYLQKENIIDESGMPKERFSAEFPKEGPSILRIQQVVRGDSAAYFCASSPGYGRGTGELFFGEGSRLTVL.

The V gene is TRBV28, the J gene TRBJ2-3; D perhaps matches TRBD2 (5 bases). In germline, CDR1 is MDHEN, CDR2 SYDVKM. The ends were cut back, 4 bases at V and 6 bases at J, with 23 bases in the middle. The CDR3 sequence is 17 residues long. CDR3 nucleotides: TGTGCCAGCAGTTCCATTCCTCGGAGGAGTGTTTGGGATACGCAGTATTTT. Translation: CASSSIPRRSVWDTQYF.

CDR3 nucleotides: TGTGCCAGCAGCTCCGGTCTCGGGAGTGATGAGACCCAGTACTTC. This translates into CASSSGLGSDETQYF. The chain couples TRBV13 to TRBJ2-5, with a weak D call TRBD2 (6 bases). Per germline, CDR1 PRHDT and CDR2 FYEKMQ (reference sequence). The V and J ends lost 4 bases and 5 bases respectively, with 17 bases between them. The length of the CDR3 is 15 residues.

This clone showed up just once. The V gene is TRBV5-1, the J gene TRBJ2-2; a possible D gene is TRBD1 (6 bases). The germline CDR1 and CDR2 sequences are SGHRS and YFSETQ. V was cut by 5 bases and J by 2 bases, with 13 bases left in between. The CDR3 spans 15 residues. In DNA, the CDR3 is TGCGCCAGCAGTCAGACAGGACCTAACACCGGGGAGCTGTTTTTT. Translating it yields CASSQTGPNTGELFF. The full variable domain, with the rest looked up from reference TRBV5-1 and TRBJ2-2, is KAGVTQTPRYLIKTRGQQVTLSCSPISGHRSVSWYQQTPGQGLQFLFEYFSETQRNKGNFPGRFSGRQFSNSRSEMNVSTLELGDSALYLCASSQTGPNTGELFFGEGSRLTVL.

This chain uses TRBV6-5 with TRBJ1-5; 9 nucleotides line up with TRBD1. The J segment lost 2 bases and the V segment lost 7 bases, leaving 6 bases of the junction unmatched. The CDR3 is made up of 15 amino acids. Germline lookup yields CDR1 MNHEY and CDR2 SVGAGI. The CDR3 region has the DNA TGTGCCAGCAAACTACAGGGGGCAGGCAATCAGCCCCAGCATTTT. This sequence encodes CASKLQGAGNQPQHF.

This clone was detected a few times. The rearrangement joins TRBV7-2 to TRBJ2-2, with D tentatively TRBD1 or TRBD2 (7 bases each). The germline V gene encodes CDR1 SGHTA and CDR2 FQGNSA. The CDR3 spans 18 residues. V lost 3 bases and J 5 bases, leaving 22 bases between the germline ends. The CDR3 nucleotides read TGTGCCAGCAGCTTCCCTGGGGGAGGGGGCGCAAAAACCGGGGAGCTGTTTTTT. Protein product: CASSFPGGGGAKTGELFF.

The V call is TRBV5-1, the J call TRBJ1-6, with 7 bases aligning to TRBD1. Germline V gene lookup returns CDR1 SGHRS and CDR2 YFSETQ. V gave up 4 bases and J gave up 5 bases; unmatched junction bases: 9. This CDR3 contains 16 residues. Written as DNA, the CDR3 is TGCGCCAGCAGCGTTAGACAGGGAAGAAATAATTCACCCCTCCACTTT. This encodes CASSVRQGRNNSPLHF.

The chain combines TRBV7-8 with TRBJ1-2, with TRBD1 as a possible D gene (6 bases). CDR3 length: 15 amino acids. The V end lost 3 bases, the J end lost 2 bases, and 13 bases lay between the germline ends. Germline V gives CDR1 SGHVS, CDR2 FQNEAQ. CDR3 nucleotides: TGTGCCAGCAGCTTGCACTTACAGGGAAACTATGGCTACACCTTC. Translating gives CASSLHLQGNYGYTF.

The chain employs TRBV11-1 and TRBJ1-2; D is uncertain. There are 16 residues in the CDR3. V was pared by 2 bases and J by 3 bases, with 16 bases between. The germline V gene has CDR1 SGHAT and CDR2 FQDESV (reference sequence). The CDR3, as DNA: TGTGCCAGCAGCTTATCCGGCCAATGGGCCCACTATGGCTACACCTTC. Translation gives CASSLSGQWAHYGYTF.

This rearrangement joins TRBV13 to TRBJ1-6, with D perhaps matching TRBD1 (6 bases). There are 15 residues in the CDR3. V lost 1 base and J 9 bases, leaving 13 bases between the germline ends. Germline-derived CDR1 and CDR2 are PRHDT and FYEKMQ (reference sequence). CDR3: CASSLVSGGSSPLHF. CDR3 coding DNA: TGTGCCAGCAGCTTAGTATCGGGGGGCTCTTCACCCCTCCACTTT.

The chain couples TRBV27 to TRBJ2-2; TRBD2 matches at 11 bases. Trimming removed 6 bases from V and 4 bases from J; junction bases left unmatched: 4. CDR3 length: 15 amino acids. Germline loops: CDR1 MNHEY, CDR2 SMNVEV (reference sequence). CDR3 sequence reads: CASSLAGGPTGELFF. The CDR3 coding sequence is TGTGCCAGCAGCTTAGCGGGAGGGCCCACCGGGGAGCTGTTTTTT.

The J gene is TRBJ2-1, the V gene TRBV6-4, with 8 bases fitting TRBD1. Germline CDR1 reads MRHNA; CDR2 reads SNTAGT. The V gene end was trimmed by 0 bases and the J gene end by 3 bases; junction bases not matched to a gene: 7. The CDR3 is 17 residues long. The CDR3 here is CASSDSPTGGNYNEQFF. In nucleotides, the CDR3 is TGTGCCAGCAGTGACTCCCCCACAGGGGGAAACTACAATGAGCAGTTCTTC.

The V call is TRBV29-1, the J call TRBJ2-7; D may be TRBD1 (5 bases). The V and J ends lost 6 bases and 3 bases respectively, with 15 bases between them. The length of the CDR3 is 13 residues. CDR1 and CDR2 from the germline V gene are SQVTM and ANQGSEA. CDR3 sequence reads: CSVDAGLGYEQYF. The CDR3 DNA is TGCAGCGTGGACGCAGGGTTGGGCTACGAGCAGTACTTC.

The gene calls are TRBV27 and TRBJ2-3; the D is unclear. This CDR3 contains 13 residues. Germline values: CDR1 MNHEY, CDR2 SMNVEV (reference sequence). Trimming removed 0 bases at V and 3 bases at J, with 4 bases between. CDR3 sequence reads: CASSLSWTDTQYF. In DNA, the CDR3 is TGTGCCAGCAGTTTATCCTGGACAGATACGCAGTATTTT.

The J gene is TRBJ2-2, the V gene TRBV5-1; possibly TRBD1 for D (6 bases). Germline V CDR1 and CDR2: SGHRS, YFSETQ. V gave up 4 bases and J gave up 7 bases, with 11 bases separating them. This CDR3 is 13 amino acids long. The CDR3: CASSPGDLGELFF. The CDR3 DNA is TGCGCCAGCAGCCCAGGGGATCTCGGGGAGCTGTTTTTT.

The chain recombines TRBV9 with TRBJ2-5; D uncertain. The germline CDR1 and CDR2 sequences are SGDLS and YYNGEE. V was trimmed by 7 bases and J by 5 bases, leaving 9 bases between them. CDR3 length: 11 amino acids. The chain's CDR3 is CASGRDETQYF. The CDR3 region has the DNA TGTGCCAGCGGAAGGGATGAGACCCAGTACTTC.

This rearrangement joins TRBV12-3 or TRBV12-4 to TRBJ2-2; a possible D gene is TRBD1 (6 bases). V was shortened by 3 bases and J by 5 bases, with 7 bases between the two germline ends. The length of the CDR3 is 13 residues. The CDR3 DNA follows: TGTGCCAGCAGTTTTGACAGGACCGGGGAGCTGTTTTTT. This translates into CASSFDRTGELFF.

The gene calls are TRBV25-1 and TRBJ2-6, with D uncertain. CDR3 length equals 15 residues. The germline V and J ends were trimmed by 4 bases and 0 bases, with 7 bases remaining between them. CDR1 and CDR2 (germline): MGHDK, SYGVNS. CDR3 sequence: CASSVLNSGANVLTF. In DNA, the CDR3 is TGTGCCAGCAGTGTGTTGAACTCTGGGGCCAACGTCCTGACTTTC.

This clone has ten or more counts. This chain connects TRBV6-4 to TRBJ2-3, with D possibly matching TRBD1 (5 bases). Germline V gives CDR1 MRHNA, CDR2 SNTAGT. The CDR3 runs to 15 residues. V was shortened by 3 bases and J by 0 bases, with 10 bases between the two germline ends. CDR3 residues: CASSDRAGSTDTQYF. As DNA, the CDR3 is TGTGCCAGCAGTGATCGCGCAGGGAGCACAGATACGCAGTATTTT.

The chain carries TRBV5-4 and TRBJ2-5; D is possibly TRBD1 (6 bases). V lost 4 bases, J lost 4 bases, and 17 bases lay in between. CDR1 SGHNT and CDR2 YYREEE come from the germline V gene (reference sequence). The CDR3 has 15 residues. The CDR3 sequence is CASSPTGRARETQYF. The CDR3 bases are TGTGCCAGCAGCCCTACAGGGCGCGCGCGAGAGACCCAGTACTTC. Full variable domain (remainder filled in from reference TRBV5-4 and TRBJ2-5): ETGVTQSPTHLIKTRGQQVTLRCSSQSGHNTVSWYQQALGQGPQFIFQYYREEENGRGNFPPRFSGLQFPNYSSELNVNALELDDSALYLCASSPTGRARETQYFGPGTRLLVL.

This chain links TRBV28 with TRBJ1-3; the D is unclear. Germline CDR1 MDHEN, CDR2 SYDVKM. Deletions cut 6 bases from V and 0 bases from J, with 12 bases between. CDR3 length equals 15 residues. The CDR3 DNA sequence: TGTGCCAGCAGCACCCCCGAAGTCTCTGGAAACACCATATATTTT. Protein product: CASSTPEVSGNTIYF. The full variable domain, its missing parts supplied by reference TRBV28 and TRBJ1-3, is DVKVTQSSRYLVKRTGEKVFLECVQDMDHENMFWYRQDPGLGLRLIYFSYDVKMKEKGDIPEGYSVSREKKERFSLILESASTNQTSMYLCASSTPEVSGNTIYFGEGSWLTVV.

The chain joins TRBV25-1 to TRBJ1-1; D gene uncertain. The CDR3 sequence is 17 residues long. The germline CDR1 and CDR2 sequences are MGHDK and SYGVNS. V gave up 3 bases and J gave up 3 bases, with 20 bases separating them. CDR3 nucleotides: TGTGCCAGCAGTGACCCCGGACCTGGGGAATTATACACTGAAGCTTTCTTT. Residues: CASSDPGPGELYTEAFF.